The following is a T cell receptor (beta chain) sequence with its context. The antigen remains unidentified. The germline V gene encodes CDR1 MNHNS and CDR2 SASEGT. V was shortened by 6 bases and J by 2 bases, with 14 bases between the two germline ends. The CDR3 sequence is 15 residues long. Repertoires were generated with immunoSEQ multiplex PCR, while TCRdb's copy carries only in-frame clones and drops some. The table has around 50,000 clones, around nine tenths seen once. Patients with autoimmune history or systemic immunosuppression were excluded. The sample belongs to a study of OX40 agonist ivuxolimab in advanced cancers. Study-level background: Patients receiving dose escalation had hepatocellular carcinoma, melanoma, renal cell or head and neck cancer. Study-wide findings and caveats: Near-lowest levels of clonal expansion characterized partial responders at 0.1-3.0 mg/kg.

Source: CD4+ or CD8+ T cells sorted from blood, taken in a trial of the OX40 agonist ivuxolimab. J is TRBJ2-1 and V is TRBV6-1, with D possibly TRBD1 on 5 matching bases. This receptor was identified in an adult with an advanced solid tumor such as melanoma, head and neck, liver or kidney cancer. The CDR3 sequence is CASSVGDLTYNEQFF. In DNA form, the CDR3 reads TGTGCCAGCAGCGTAGGGGATCTCACCTACAATGAGCAGTTCTTC.